Listed here are 27 T cell receptor beta chains from one sample, sequenced in a study of brain T cells in children with intractable seizures. Clones were read by immunoSEQ multiplex PCR, and TCRdb kept only the in-frame ones, dropping some. The table records about 340,000 clones, roughly 93% of them present only once. Time point indicated: blood from clinic visit 5 months post-surgery; TSC patient then seizure free. Source: peripheral blood, taken 5 to 6 months after surgery. The receptors were sampled from a boy younger than two with tuberous sclerosis and intractable seizures.

Comments on this clone: Mismatch with germline at one junction end may stem from a read error. This chain connects TRBV19 to TRBJ1-6; D not certain. The germline V gene encodes CDR1 LNHDA and CDR2 SQIVND (reference sequence). The CDR3 length is 11 residues. CDR3 sequence reads: CASRGSGPHHF. The DNA for the CDR3 is TGTGCCAGTAGGGGGAGCGGACCCCACCACTTT.

This clone was seen just once. J is TRBJ2-3 and V is TRBV5-1, with D unclear. Germline CDR1 is SGHRS and CDR2 is YFSETQ. The CDR3 is 11 residues long. V gave up 2 bases and J gave up 2 bases, with 0 bases separating them. CDR3 in DNA: TGCGCCAGCAGCTTCACAGATACGCAGTATTTT. Encoded protein: CASSFTDTQYF.

The chain uses TRBV9 and TRBJ1-3; no clear D gene. V was pared by 5 bases and J by 0 bases, with 12 bases between. The CDR3 is 15 amino acids. From germline, CDR1 is SGDLS and CDR2 YYNGEE. CDR3 sequence (DNA): TGTGCCAGCAGGCCAAAATCAGGCTCTGGAAACACCATATATTTT. Amino acids: CASRPKSGSGNTIYF.

The chain joins TRBV5-1 to TRBJ2-7; TRBD1 is a possible D gene (6 bases). This CDR3 has 13 residues. Germline V gene data show CDR1 as SGHRS and CDR2 as YFSETQ. V lost 0 bases, J lost 4 bases, and 8 bases lay in between. The CDR3 nucleotides read TGCGCCAGCAGCTTGGTAGGGGGATACGAGCAGTACTTC. This gives the protein CASSLVGGYEQYF.

This chain joins TRBV18 and TRBJ1-1, with TRBD1 identical over 11 bases. Looked up from germline, CDR1 is KGHSH and CDR2 is LQKENI. Losses at the gene ends were 5 bases for V and 7 bases for J; bases not matched to a gene: 6. CDR3 length: 14 amino acids. CDR3 sequence (DNA): TGTGCCAGCTCATCGGACAGGGGGCAGAATGAAGCTTTCTTT. Translation gives CASSSDRGQNEAFF.

The V gene is TRBV4-1, the J gene TRBJ2-1, with TRBD1 identical over 10 bases. In germline, CDR1 is MGHRA, CDR2 YSYEKL. The J segment lost 4 bases and the V segment lost 6 bases, leaving 15 bases of the junction unmatched. This CDR3 region has 18 residues. The CDR3 bases are TGCGCCAGCAGGGGGGTTGTAGGGACAGGGGCCGAGTACAATGAGCAGTTCTTC. Its protein is CASRGVVGTGAEYNEQFF.

Comments on this clone: The junction and the germline gene differ at one end; a read error may be behind it. The rearrangement links TRBV7-7 to TRBJ1-1; D remains unclear. Germline CDR1 and CDR2: SSHAT and FNYEAQ (reference sequence). The CDR3 loop spans 13 amino acids. CDR3 amino acids: CASSFELNTEAFF. CDR3 nucleotide sequence: TGTGCTAGCAGCTTCGAATTGAACACTGAAGCTTTCTTT.

This CDR3 is CASSILQFPNQPQHF. CDR3 bases: TGTGCCAGTAGTATACTACAGTTCCCAAATCAGCCCCAGCATTTT. The J gene is TRBJ1-5, the V gene TRBV19; D remains unclear. The CDR3 contains 15 residues. The ends were cut back, 2 bases at V and 4 bases at J, with 12 bases in the middle. Germline lookup yields CDR1 LNHDA and CDR2 SQIVND (reference sequence).

V gene TRBV14 combines with J gene TRBJ1-1, with 8 bases fitting TRBD1. CDR1 is SGHDN and CDR2 is FVKESK in the germline V gene. Losses at the gene ends were 4 bases for V and 1 base for J; bases not matched to a gene: 5. CDR3 length: 15 amino acids. Written as DNA, the CDR3 is TGTGCCAGCAGCCGCGCCGGGACAGGGAACACTGAAGCTTTCTTT. Amino acids: CASSRAGTGNTEAFF.

This rearrangement joins TRBV5-1 to TRBJ1-6; TRBD1 is a possible D gene (5 bases). Germline assignment: CDR1 SGHRS and CDR2 YFSETQ. This CDR3 region has 17 residues. Trimming left V 5 bases short and J 0 bases short, with 15 bases between. The CDR3 sequence: CASSQGRGSSYNSPLHF. Here the CDR3 DNA reads TGCGCCAGCAGTCAGGGCCGGGGGAGCTCCTATAATTCACCCCTCCACTTT.

CDR3 in amino acids: CASSRGLAGITGELFF. The CDR3 coding sequence is TGCGCCAGCAGTCGAGGACTAGCGGGAATCACCGGGGAGCTGTTTTTT. The rearrangement links TRBV10-2 to TRBJ2-2; TRBD2 agrees at 12 bases. The CDR3 length is 16 residues. CDR1 WSHSY and CDR2 SAAADI come from the germline V gene. J lost 4 bases, V lost 5 bases, and 5 bases had no gene match.

The V call is TRBV9, the J call TRBJ1-2; D might be TRBD1 (6 bases). Looked up from germline, CDR1 is SGDLS and CDR2 is YYNGEE. V lost 0 bases, J lost 7 bases, and 16 bases lay in between. This CDR3 is built from 15 residues. In nucleotides, the CDR3 is TGTGCCAGCAGCGTAGTGCCGGGGGCGCGAGGTGGCTACACCTTC. This sequence encodes CASSVVPGARGGYTF.

J is TRBJ2-3 and V is TRBV4-1; unclear D gene. Germline V lookup: CDR1 MGHRA, CDR2 YSYEKL. Trimming took 3 bases from V and 3 from J, leaving 10 bases between them. The CDR3 is 14 residues long. The CDR3 loop reads CASSHDKETDTQYF. The CDR3 DNA reads TGCGCCAGCAGCCATGATAAGGAAACAGATACGCAGTATTTT.

This chain connects TRBV9 to TRBJ1-6; the D gene is possibly TRBD1 (5 bases). CDR1 is SGDLS and CDR2 is YYNGEE in the germline V gene. V was clipped by 4 bases and J by 8 bases, with 19 bases between them. The CDR3 extends over 16 amino acids. The CDR3, as DNA: TGTGCCAGCAGCCTCAGTGGTAGGGGCGCGGATTCACCCCTCCACTTT. This translates into CASSLSGRGADSPLHF.

The chain combines TRBV18 with TRBJ2-7; 15 bases map to TRBD2. The CDR3 loop spans 14 amino acids. CDR1 KGHSH and CDR2 LQKENI come from the germline V gene. The junction had 1 base not matched to a gene; V was cut back by 6 bases and J by 4 bases. The CDR3 coding sequence is TGTGCCAGCTCGGGGACTAGCGGGGGGTACGAGCAGTACTTC. It specifies CASSGTSGGYEQYF.

The chain joins TRBV9 to TRBJ2-2; 10 bases match TRBD1. Germline CDR1 is SGDLS and CDR2 is YYNGEE. There are 16 residues in the CDR3. V gave up 2 bases and J gave up 7 bases; unmatched junction bases: 8. In nucleotides, the CDR3 is TGTGCCAGCAGCGTCTCGACAGGGGGCGGTCTCGGGGAGCTGTTTTTT. Its protein is CASSVSTGGGLGELFF. Full variable domain (rest looked up from reference TRBV9 and TRBJ2-2): DSGVTQTPKHLITATGQRVTLRCSPRSGDLSVYWYQQSLDQGLQFLIQYYNGEERAKGNILERFSAQQFPDLHSELNLSSLELGDSALYFCASSVSTGGGLGELFFGEGSRLTVL.

The chain recombines TRBV14 with TRBJ1-2; D uncertain. CDR1 SGHDN and CDR2 FVKESK come from the germline V gene. The V gene lost 1 base and the J gene lost 7 bases, with 10 bases spanning the gap. The CDR3 extends over 13 amino acids. The CDR3 sequence is CASSQGPRGGYTF. CDR3 in DNA: TGTGCCAGCAGCCAAGGCCCGCGCGGTGGCTACACCTTC.

V is TRBV9 and J is TRBJ2-2, with D possibly matching TRBD2 (6 bases). Germline V lookup: CDR1 SGDLS, CDR2 YYNGEE. V was pared by 6 bases and J by 0 bases, with 15 bases between. The CDR3 extends over 16 amino acids. CDR3 in amino acids: CASTLGRSTNTGELFF. CDR3 nucleotides: TGTGCCAGCACCTTGGGGAGGTCAACGAACACCGGGGAGCTGTTTTTT.

In its sample, this clone was seen once. This chain joins TRBV3-1 (or the pseudogene TRBV3-2) and TRBJ2-7, with D possibly TRBD2 on 5 matching bases. Trimming shortened V by 1 base and J by 13 bases, and 14 bases separated the two germline ends. CDR1 LGHDT and CDR2 YNNKEL come from the germline V gene (reference sequence). The CDR3 length is 12 residues. CDR3 nucleotides: TGTGCCAGCAGCCAAGGGGTGGGAGACTTATACTTC. The encoded protein is CASSQGVGDLYF.

V and J are TRBV10-3 and TRBJ1-2, with D uncertain. Germline V gene lookup returns CDR1 ENHRY and CDR2 SYGVKD. The CDR3 sequence is 12 residues long. V lost 2 bases and J lost 4, with 5 bases in between. In DNA form, the CDR3 reads TGTGCCATCAGTGAGAACCTCTATGGCTACACCTTC. It encodes CAISENLYGYTF.

This clone was counted a single time. This sequence joins TRBV30 and TRBJ2-7; no clear D gene. The CDR3 totals 15 residues. V lost 0 bases, J lost 2 bases, and 14 bases lay in between. CDR1 and CDR2 (germline): GTSNPN, SVGIG (reference sequence). The CDR3 spells CAWSVTPSITYEQYF. The DNA for the CDR3 is TGTGCCTGGAGTGTAACTCCCTCGATTACCTACGAGCAGTACTTC.

The rearrangement links TRBV5-4 to TRBJ1-6; 7 nucleotides match TRBD1. After removal of 0 bases from V and 5 bases from J, the junction contained 8 bases not matched to a gene. The CDR3 runs to 17 residues. The germline gives CDR1 SGHNT, CDR2 YYREEE (reference sequence). CDR3 sequence (DNA): TGTGCCAGCAGCTTGGCCGGAGGGGGCGCGGATAATTCACCCCTCCACTTT. Protein product: CASSLAGGGADNSPLHF.

J is TRBJ2-3 and V is TRBV5-1; 10 bases are shared with TRBD2. Trimming cost V 0 bases and J 3 bases; bases outside gene matches: 16. CDR3 size: 20 residues. Germline V gives CDR1 SGHRS, CDR2 YFSETQ. The CDR3 coding sequence is TGCGCCAGCAGCTTGGGTTTGGGACTAGCGCTCAAAATCGGGACAGATACGCAGTATTTT. Translating it yields CASSLGLGLALKIGTDTQYF.

The genes are TRBV7-9 and TRBJ2-5; 9 nucleotides align to TRBD2. CDR3 length equals 16 residues. V dropped 1 base and J dropped 5; count of bases not matched to a gene: 8. Germline V gene sequence: CDR1 SEHNR, CDR2 FQNEAQ (reference sequence). The CDR3 sequence: CASSLDSSGGRETQYF. CDR3 DNA sequence: TGTGCCAGCAGCTTAGATTCGAGCGGGGGGAGGGAGACCCAGTACTTC.

The chain carries TRBV28 and TRBJ2-1, with 8 bases identical to TRBD1. CDR3 length: 15 residues. The V segment lost 7 bases and the J segment 4 bases; nucleotides outside the gene matches: 9. Germline lookup yields CDR1 MDHEN and CDR2 SYDVKM. CDR3 region: CASTPDRERYNEQFF. For the CDR3, the DNA is TGTGCCAGCACTCCGGACAGGGAAAGGTACAATGAGCAGTTCTTC.

The V call is TRBV30, the J call TRBJ1-6, with D maybe TRBD1 (5 bases). CDR1 is GTSNPN and CDR2 is SVGIG in the germline V gene (reference sequence). V gave up 4 bases and J gave up 10 bases, with 11 bases separating them. The CDR3 contains 12 residues. CDR3 nucleotide sequence: TGTGCCTGGACTCATGGGGGATCACCCCTCCACTTT. The encoded protein is CAWTHGGSPLHF.

This chain links TRBV4-1 with TRBJ1-2; D gene uncertain. Germline V gene sequence: CDR1 MGHRA, CDR2 YSYEKL. The V end lost 0 bases, the J end lost 3 bases, and 11 bases lay between the germline ends. The CDR3 totals 15 residues. CDR3 amino acids: CASSQDNGLDYGYTF. In DNA form, the CDR3 reads TGCGCCAGCAGCCAAGATAACGGGCTTGACTATGGCTACACCTTC.